These T cell receptor beta chains were read from a single sample in a study of blood T cell repertoires in COVID-19. The method was immunoSEQ multiplex PCR; TCRdb's version includes in-frame clones alone and lacks a portion of them. The sample carries approximately 240,000 clones, around 80% recorded once. The sample taken for sequencing was peripheral blood. All receptors derive from a woman aged 25 to 45 with COVID-19, enrolled during active disease. Both conserved end residues are part of each CDR3. The D gene is left open where the match is weak. Not every row has a clone size; where given, it reads once, few, many or a size class.

cdr3_nt: TGTGCCAGCAGCGTAACAGATAACTATGGCTACACCTTC
cdr3_aa: CASSVTDNYGYTF
d_call: .
v_call: TRBV9
j_call: TRBJ1-2
clone_size: .

cdr3_nt: TGCGCCAGCAGTTTGAACCAGGGGGCCTACGAGCAGTACTTC
cdr3_aa: CASSLNQGAYEQYF
d_call: TRBD1
v_call: TRBV5-1
j_call: TRBJ2-7
clone_size: .

cdr3_nt: TGCAGCGTTGGGGACAGGGACGGAGAGACCCAGTACTTC
cdr3_aa: CSVGDRDGETQYF
d_call: TRBD1
v_call: TRBV29-1
j_call: TRBJ2-5
clone_size: .

cdr3_nt: TGTGCCAGCAGCTTGGATCAATGGGACAGGGCTAACTATGGCTACACCTTC
cdr3_aa: CASSLDQWDRANYGYTF
d_call: TRBD1
v_call: TRBV7-9
j_call: TRBJ1-2
clone_size: few

cdr3_nt: TGTGCCAGCAGCTACGACAGTAGGGCCACTGAAGCTTTCTTT
cdr3_aa: CASSYDSRATEAFF
d_call: .
v_call: TRBV5-6
j_call: TRBJ1-1
clone_size: once

cdr3_nt: TGTGCCAGCAGCCAGACAATCCGGGGGGAGCTGTTTTTT
cdr3_aa: CASSQTIRGELFF
d_call: .
v_call: TRBV3-1/TRBV3-2
j_call: TRBJ2-2
clone_size: .

cdr3_nt: TGTGTCTTCCCGGGGAACACTGAAGCTTTCTTT
cdr3_aa: CVFPGNTEAFF
d_call: .
v_call: TRBV7-2
j_call: TRBJ1-1
clone_size: .

cdr3_nt: TGTGCCTGGAGTCGAAGCTTTTACAATGAGCAGTTCTTC
cdr3_aa: CAWSRSFYNEQFF
d_call: .
v_call: TRBV30
j_call: TRBJ2-1
clone_size: .

cdr3_nt: TGTGCCAGTAGTAGACAGGCCACAGATACGCAGTATTTT
cdr3_aa: CASSRQATDTQYF
d_call: .
v_call: TRBV19
j_call: TRBJ2-3
clone_size: .

cdr3_nt: TGTGCCAGCAGCTTAGCGGGAGTAATCGAGCAGTACTTC
cdr3_aa: CASSLAGVIEQYF
d_call: TRBD2
v_call: TRBV5-5
j_call: TRBJ2-7
clone_size: .

cdr3_nt: TGTGCCAGCAGTGAATCTAGCGGGAGTTGGGATGAGCAGTTCTTC
cdr3_aa: CASSESSGSWDEQFF
d_call: TRBD2
v_call: TRBV6-4
j_call: TRBJ2-1
clone_size: .

cdr3_nt: TGTGCCAGCAGCCAAGAAATCGGCGGCAACACTGAAGCTTTCTTT
cdr3_aa: CASSQEIGGNTEAFF
d_call: .
v_call: TRBV4-2
j_call: TRBJ1-1
clone_size: .

cdr3_nt: TGTGCCACCAGTAAACCCCGGGGGGCGACTGAAGCTTTCTTT
cdr3_aa: CATSKPRGATEAFF
d_call: .
v_call: TRBV15
j_call: TRBJ1-1
clone_size: once

cdr3_nt: TGTGCCAGCAGCCCTCTTCCTGCAGGTTTCAACGAGCAGTACTTC
cdr3_aa: CASSPLPAGFNEQYF
d_call: .
v_call: TRBV3-1/TRBV3-2
j_call: TRBJ2-7
clone_size: .

cdr3_nt: TGTGCCAGCAGCCAAGAGGGCAGCGGGAGAGGGCCAGAGACCCAGTACTTC
cdr3_aa: CASSQEGSGRGPETQYF
d_call: TRBD2
v_call: TRBV4-2
j_call: TRBJ2-5
clone_size: few

cdr3_nt: TGTGCCACCAGTGATCCGGGACAGGGAACTTTCCAGCCCCAGCATTTT
cdr3_aa: CATSDPGQGTFQPQHF
d_call: TRBD1
v_call: TRBV24-1
j_call: TRBJ1-5
clone_size: .

cdr3_nt: TGTGCCAGCAGCTTTCGACAGGGGCTACTGAACACTGAAGCTTTCTTT
cdr3_aa: CASSFRQGLLNTEAFF
d_call: TRBD1
v_call: TRBV7-9
j_call: TRBJ1-1
clone_size: .

cdr3_nt: TGTGCCAGCTTATGGACAGGGGCGTTCTACGAGCAGTACTTC
cdr3_aa: CASLWTGAFYEQYF
d_call: TRBD1
v_call: TRBV6-5
j_call: TRBJ2-7
clone_size: .

cdr3_nt: TGTGCCAGCAGCAAGCCCAGACAGGTTTATGGCTACACCTTC
cdr3_aa: CASSKPRQVYGYTF
d_call: .
v_call: TRBV21-1
j_call: TRBJ1-2
clone_size: .

cdr3_nt: TGTGCCAGCAGTGAAGGGAGTGGACTTCCTTCCTACGAGCAGTACTTC
cdr3_aa: CASSEGSGLPSYEQYF
d_call: .
v_call: TRBV2
j_call: TRBJ2-7
clone_size: .

cdr3_nt: TGTGCCAGCAGCTCTATGACTAGCGGGGGGCATCAAGAGACCCAGTACTTC
cdr3_aa: CASSSMTSGGHQETQYF
d_call: TRBD2
v_call: TRBV5-6
j_call: TRBJ2-5
clone_size: few

cdr3_nt: TGTGCCAGCAGCTTAGGACAGGGGAACTCCTACGAGCAGTACTTC
cdr3_aa: CASSLGQGNSYEQYF
d_call: TRBD1
v_call: TRBV7-9
j_call: TRBJ2-7
clone_size: .

cdr3_nt: TGTGCCAGCAGTTTAGGGGGGGCTAGCGGGAGCTACGAGCAGTACTTC
cdr3_aa: CASSLGGASGSYEQYF
d_call: TRBD2
v_call: TRBV28
j_call: TRBJ2-7
clone_size: .

cdr3_nt: TGCGCCAGCAGCTTGGGCCCTAGCGGGGGGGACAATGAGCAGTTCTTC
cdr3_aa: CASSLGPSGGDNEQFF
d_call: TRBD2
v_call: TRBV5-1
j_call: TRBJ2-1
clone_size: few

cdr3_nt: TGTGCCAGCAGCCCGTTACAGGGGGCGAGTTATAATTCACCCCTCCACTTT
cdr3_aa: CASSPLQGASYNSPLHF
d_call: TRBD1
v_call: TRBV7-6
j_call: TRBJ1-6
clone_size: .

cdr3_nt: TGTGCCAGCTCACCGAACGAGTACTCTGGGGCCAACGTCCTGACTTTC
cdr3_aa: CASSPNEYSGANVLTF
d_call: .
v_call: TRBV18
j_call: TRBJ2-6
clone_size: .

cdr3_nt: TGTGCCAGCAGCCCCGGGACAGGGGGGCCCCTATACATTCAGTACTTC
cdr3_aa: CASSPGTGGPLYIQYF
d_call: TRBD1
v_call: TRBV7-9
j_call: TRBJ2-4
clone_size: .

cdr3_nt: TGTGCCATCAGGGGGACAGGGGTGAACACTGAAGCTTTCTTT
cdr3_aa: CAIRGTGVNTEAFF
d_call: TRBD1
v_call: TRBV10-3
j_call: TRBJ1-1
clone_size: .

cdr3_nt: TGTGCCAGAAGCTCGCGGGACTCCCCCAACGAGCAGTACTTC
cdr3_aa: CARSSRDSPNEQYF
d_call: .
v_call: TRBV5-3
j_call: TRBJ2-7
clone_size: .

cdr3_nt: TGTGCCAGCAGCGTAGAGACAGGGGGCCTTGGGGAAAAACTGTTTTTT
cdr3_aa: CASSVETGGLGEKLFF
d_call: TRBD1
v_call: TRBV9
j_call: TRBJ1-4
clone_size: .

cdr3_nt: TGTGCCACCGTTCCACAGGGGGACAATGAGCAGTTCTTC
cdr3_aa: CATVPQGDNEQFF
d_call: TRBD1
v_call: TRBV15
j_call: TRBJ2-1
clone_size: .

cdr3_nt: TGCGCCAGCAGCTACGGGACTAGCGGGGGCCCGCAAGAGACCCAGTACTTC
cdr3_aa: CASSYGTSGGPQETQYF
d_call: TRBD2
v_call: TRBV5-1
j_call: TRBJ2-5
clone_size: .

cdr3_nt: TGTGCCTGGAGTGTACGTTATGAGGATGAGCAGTTCTTC
cdr3_aa: CAWSVRYEDEQFF
d_call: .
v_call: TRBV30
j_call: TRBJ2-1
clone_size: .

cdr3_nt: TGTGCCAGCAGCTTACAGGGACTGATCACAGATACGCAGTATTTT
cdr3_aa: CASSLQGLITDTQYF
d_call: .
v_call: TRBV7-9
j_call: TRBJ2-3
clone_size: .

cdr3_nt: TGTGCCAGCAGCACCTCTAGCGGGGGGGCTCGGGAGTACTTC
cdr3_aa: CASSTSSGGAREYF
d_call: TRBD2
v_call: TRBV5-6
j_call: TRBJ2-7
clone_size: .

cdr3_nt: TGTGCCAGCAGCAAGCGGGGGGGAAGGGAGCAGTACTTC
cdr3_aa: CASSKRGGREQYF
d_call: TRBD2
v_call: TRBV27
j_call: TRBJ2-7
clone_size: .

cdr3_nt: TGCAGCGTTGTGGACACTTATGGCTACACCTTC
cdr3_aa: CSVVDTYGYTF
d_call: .
v_call: TRBV29-1
j_call: TRBJ1-2
clone_size: .

cdr3_nt: TGTGCCTGGAGGGACAGGGGGTTTTCCTACGAGCAGTACTTC
cdr3_aa: CAWRDRGFSYEQYF
d_call: TRBD1
v_call: TRBV30
j_call: TRBJ2-7
clone_size: .

cdr3_nt: TGCAGCGCCGGGAACACCTACGAGCAGTACTTC
cdr3_aa: CSAGNTYEQYF
d_call: .
v_call: TRBV29-1
j_call: TRBJ2-7
clone_size: .

cdr3_nt: TGTGCCAGCCGATTTACAGGGTCGCCATCAGATACGCAGTATTTT
cdr3_aa: CASRFTGSPSDTQYF
d_call: .
v_call: TRBV6-5
j_call: TRBJ2-3
clone_size: .

cdr3_nt: TGTGCCAGCAGTTACTTAAACAGGGCCAACGTCCTGACTTTC
cdr3_aa: CASSYLNRANVLTF
d_call: .
v_call: TRBV6-2/TRBV6-3
j_call: TRBJ2-6
clone_size: .